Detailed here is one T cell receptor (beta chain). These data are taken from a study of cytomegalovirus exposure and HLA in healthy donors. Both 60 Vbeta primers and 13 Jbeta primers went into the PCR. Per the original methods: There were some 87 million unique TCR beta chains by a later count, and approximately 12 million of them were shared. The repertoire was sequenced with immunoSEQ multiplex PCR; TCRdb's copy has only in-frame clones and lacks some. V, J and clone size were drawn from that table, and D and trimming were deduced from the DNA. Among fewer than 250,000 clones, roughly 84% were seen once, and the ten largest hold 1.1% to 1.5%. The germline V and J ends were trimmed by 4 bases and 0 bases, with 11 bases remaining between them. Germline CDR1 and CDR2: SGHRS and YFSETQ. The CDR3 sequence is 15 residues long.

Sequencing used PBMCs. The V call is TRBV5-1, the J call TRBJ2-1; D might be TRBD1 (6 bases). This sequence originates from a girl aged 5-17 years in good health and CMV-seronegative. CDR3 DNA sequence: TGCGCCAGCAGCCTCCAACAGGGCTCCTACAATGAGCAGTTCTTC. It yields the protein CASSLQQGSYNEQFF.